This T cell receptor beta chain appears in the sequencing data of a study of shared clonotypes between healthy human individuals. Naive CD8 populations comprised CD45RO-negative cells positively selected for CCR7, excluding terminally differentiated effector memory CD45RA+ cells. Each of the donors was a healthy adult who was HIV-negative and had not had a recent acute infection or vaccination. Trimming removed 6 bases from V and 6 bases from J; junction bases left unmatched: 6. Germline CDR1 and CDR2: MDHEN and SYDVKM. The CDR3 extends over 14 amino acids. A deep-level run was used for the assay. Every subset had its genomic DNA shared out evenly among several immunoSEQ plates. Original analysis: Junction-only immunoSEQ sequences carried no quality scores, so filtering differed. The repertoire was sequenced with immunoSEQ multiplex PCR; TCRdb's copy has only in-frame clones and lacks some. V and J calls and clone size are those listed in that table; D and trimming were worked out from the DNA. The sample lists 2 million or so clones; over 85% were seen once.

The rearrangement joins TRBV28 to TRBJ1-2; 11 bases map to TRBD1. This sequence originates from a man aged 18 to 29 in good health. The sample taken for sequencing was naive CD8+ T cells sorted from blood. CDR3 nucleotides: TGTGCCAGCAGCCCCGTGGACAGGGGGCATGGCTACACCTTC. Its translation is CASSPVDRGHGYTF.